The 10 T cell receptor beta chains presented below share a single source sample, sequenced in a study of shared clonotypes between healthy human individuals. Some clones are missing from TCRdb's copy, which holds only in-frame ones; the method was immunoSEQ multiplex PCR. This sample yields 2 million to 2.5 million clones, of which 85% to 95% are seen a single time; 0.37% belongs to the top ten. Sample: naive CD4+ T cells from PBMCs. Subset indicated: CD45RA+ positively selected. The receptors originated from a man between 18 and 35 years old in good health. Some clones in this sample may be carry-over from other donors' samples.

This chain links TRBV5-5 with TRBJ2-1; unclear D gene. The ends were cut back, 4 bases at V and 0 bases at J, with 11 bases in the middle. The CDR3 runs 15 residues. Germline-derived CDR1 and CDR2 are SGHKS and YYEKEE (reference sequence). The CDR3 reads CASSMDPSSYNEQFF. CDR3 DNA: TGTGCCAGCAGCATGGACCCGAGCTCCTACAATGAGCAGTTCTTC.

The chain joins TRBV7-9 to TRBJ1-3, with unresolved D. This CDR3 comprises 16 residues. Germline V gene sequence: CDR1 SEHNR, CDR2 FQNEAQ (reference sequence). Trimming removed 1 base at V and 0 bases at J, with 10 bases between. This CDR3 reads CASSLGVGSSGNTIYF. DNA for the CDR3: TGTGCCAGCAGCTTAGGCGTCGGAAGCTCTGGAAACACCATATATTTT.

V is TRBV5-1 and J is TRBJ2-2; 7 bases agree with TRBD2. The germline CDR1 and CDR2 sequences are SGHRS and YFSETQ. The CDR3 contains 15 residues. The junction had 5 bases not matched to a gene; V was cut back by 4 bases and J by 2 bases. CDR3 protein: CASSQSSGNTGELFF. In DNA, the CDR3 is TGCGCCAGCAGCCAATCTAGCGGAAACACCGGGGAGCTGTTTTTT.

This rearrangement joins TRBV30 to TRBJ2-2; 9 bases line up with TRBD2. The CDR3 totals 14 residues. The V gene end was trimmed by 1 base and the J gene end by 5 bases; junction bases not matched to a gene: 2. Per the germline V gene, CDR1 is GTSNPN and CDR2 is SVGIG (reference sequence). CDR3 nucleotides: TGTGCCTGGAGTGGACTAGCGGTAACCGGGGAGCTGTTTTTT. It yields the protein CAWSGLAVTGELFF.

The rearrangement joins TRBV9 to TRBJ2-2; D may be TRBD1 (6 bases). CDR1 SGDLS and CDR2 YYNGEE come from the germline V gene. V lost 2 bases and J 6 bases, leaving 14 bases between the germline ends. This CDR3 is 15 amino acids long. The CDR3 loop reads CASSVFGTSAGELFF. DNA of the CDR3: TGTGCCAGCAGCGTCTTCGGGACATCTGCCGGGGAGCTGTTTTTT.

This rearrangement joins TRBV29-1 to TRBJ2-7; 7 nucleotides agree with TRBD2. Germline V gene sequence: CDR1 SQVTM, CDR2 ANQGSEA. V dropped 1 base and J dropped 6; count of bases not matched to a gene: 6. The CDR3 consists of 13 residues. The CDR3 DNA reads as TGCAGCGTTGAAGGGGAGGGGATGGGCGAGCAGTACTTC. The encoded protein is CSVEGEGMGEQYF.

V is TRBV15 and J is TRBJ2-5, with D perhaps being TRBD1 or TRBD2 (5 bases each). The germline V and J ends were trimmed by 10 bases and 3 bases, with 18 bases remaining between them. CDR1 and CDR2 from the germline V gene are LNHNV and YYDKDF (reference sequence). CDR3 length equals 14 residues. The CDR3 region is CASSDRGRKETQYF. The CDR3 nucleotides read TGTGCCAGTTCTGATCGGGGACGGAAAGAGACCCAGTACTTC.

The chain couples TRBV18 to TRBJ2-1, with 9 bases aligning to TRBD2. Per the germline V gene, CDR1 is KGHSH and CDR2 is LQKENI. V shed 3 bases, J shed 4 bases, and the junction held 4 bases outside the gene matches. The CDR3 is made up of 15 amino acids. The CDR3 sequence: CASSPGGRGYNEQFF. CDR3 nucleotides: TGTGCCAGCTCACCCGGCGGGAGGGGTTACAATGAGCAGTTCTTC.

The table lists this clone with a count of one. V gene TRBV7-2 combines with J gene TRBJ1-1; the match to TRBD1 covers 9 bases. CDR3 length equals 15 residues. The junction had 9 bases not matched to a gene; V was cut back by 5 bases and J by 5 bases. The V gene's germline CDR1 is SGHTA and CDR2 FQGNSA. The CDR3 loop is CASSPKQGAQTEAFF. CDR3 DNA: TGTGCCAGCAGCCCAAAACAGGGGGCGCAGACTGAAGCTTTCTTT.

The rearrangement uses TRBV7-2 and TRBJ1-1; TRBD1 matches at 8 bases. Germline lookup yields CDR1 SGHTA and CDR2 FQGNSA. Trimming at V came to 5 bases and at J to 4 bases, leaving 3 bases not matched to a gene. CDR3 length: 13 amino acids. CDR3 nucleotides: TGTGCCAGCAGCCCAGGACAGGGCACTGAAGCTTTCTTT. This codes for CASSPGQGTEAFF. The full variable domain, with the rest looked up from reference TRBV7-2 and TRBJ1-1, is GAGVSQSPSNKVTEKGKDVELRCDPISGHTALYWYRQSLGQGLEFLIYFQGNSAPDKSGLPSDRFSAERTGGSVSTLTIQRTQQEDSAVYLCASSPGQGTEAFFGQGTRLTVV.